Sequencing of this TCR beta chain was carried out in a study of T cell repertoires in cytomegalovirus infection. As for the study in general: Public signatures in TCR beta pointed to CMV infection and matching HLA type. Overall study results and limits: There were HLA-C-restricted CMV-specific TCR beta clonotypes dominating the ex vivo response. Identification of carriers of CMV plus the relevant HLA was achieved through cumulative public TCR beta family frequency.

This clonotype has at least ten counts. Its matching antigen is unknown. TCRdb analysed the reads with MiXCR anew, one entry per CDR3 protein. The repertoire includes under 300,000 distinct CDR3 sequences, over 15% of them detected once, and around 47% sits in the top ten. This CDR3 has 16 residues. The V gene's germline CDR1 is MDHEN and CDR2 SYDVKM. V was pared by 3 bases and J by 0 bases, with 7 bases of the junction left unmatched. The chain links TRBV28 to TRBJ2-7, with 8 bases matching TRBD2. Sequencing input: CD8+ T cells from PBMCs. The sequence came from a human donor in good health (CMV status not recorded). Some clones in this sample may be carry-over from other donors' samples. The CDR3 protein is CASSLVAGGPSYEQYF. CDR3 coding DNA: TGTGCCAGCAGTTTGGTTGCGGGGGGACCCTCCTACGAGCAGTACTTC.